This T cell receptor beta chain was captured by sequencing in a study of T-cell memory formation after mild COVID-19. Germline-derived CDR1 and CDR2 are SGHKS and YYEKEE (reference sequence). V shed 4 bases and J 4 bases; nucleotides not matched to a gene: 10. CDR3 length: 16 residues. For this clonotype: Antigen: not known.

TCRdb passed the 5' RACE reads through MiXCR, listing each CDR3 protein once. The data show fewer than 550,000 distinct CDR3 sequences, with roughly 20% seen just once and 7.5% to 9.5% held by the top ten. Whole-study results and caveats: Proof of SARS-CoV-2 specificity was absent for the second-wave clones that crested on day 37.

The sample consisted of PBMCs or a T cell subset sorted from them (not recorded which). The sequence derives from an adult woman who had mild COVID-19 (a few samples of this study predate the infection). Cell type and time point are not known. V gene TRBV5-5 combines with J gene TRBJ1-5, with 8 bases lining up with TRBD1. As DNA, the CDR3 is TGTGCCAGCAGCCCGGGCACAGGGGGAAGGAATCAGCCCCAGCATTTT. Translating gives CASSPGTGGRNQPQHF.